Given below is one TCR beta chain in context. The PCR had 60 Vbeta and 13 Jbeta primers. In the study's own analysis: About 9.9 million of the 80 million or so unique TCR beta chains counted in a later analysis were shared. The protocol was immunoSEQ multiplex PCR, while the TCRdb copy is restricted to in-frame clones and leaves out a portion. The V and J calls and clone size were taken over from that table, and D and trimming were inferred from the DNA. The sample holds 90,000 to 100,000 clones, under 80% seen once. This sample stems from a study of cytomegalovirus exposure and HLA in healthy donors. The CDR3 totals 17 residues.

Sequencing was carried out using PBMCs. This clonotype was obtained from a man aged 35 to 55 in good health and CMV-seronegative. The chain uses TRBV21-1 and TRBJ2-5; the D call TRBD1 from the table was never checked on the DNA. TRBV21-1 is assigned pseudogene status. The chain's CDR3 is CASSKDRGSTVGETQYF. In nucleotides, the CDR3 is TGTGCCAGCAGCAAAGATAGGGGGAGTACCGTGGGAGAGACCCAGTACTTC.